The source of this T cell receptor (beta chain) is a study of blood T cell repertoires in COVID-19. Looking at the study overall: PBMCs, B-cell-depleted T cells, or T cells provided the cDNA or gDNA that made up the material.

Here immunoSEQ multiplex PCR was the method, and the copy in TCRdb shows in-frame clones only, minus some. Among just over 95,000 clones, about 83% were seen once, and the ten largest hold 15% to 17%. J was trimmed by 2 bases and V by 5 bases; bases with no gene match: 11. This CDR3 region has 17 residues. The V gene's germline CDR1 is SEHNR and CDR2 FQNEAQ (reference sequence). The TCR comes from a human donor in a cohort sampled during active COVID-19. The chain employs TRBV7-9 and TRBJ1-3; TRBD1 agrees at 8 bases. The sequencing sample was made of peripheral blood. The CDR3 sequence: CASSDRDRKNAGNTIYF. Written as DNA, the CDR3 is TGTGCCAGCAGCGACCGGGACAGGAAGAATGCTGGAAACACCATATATTTT.